This T cell receptor beta chain was identified in a study of blood T cell repertoires in COVID-19. Whole-study context: Material from acute and convalescent COVID-19 was sourced from the United States, Italy and Spain. T cells, B-cell-depleted T cells, or PBMCs provided the cDNA or gDNA that served as material.

Cohorts were assigned according to the clinical history that participants reported. There are 14 residues in the CDR3. V was trimmed by 1 base and J by 3 bases, leaving 10 bases between them. The V gene's germline CDR1 is SGHVS and CDR2 FQNEAQ. Points on this clone: Other nucleotide sequences from this sample produce the same CDR3.

Per the study methods: Amplification with reference gene primers provided the estimates of nucleated cell counts. TCRdb's table, derived via immunoSEQ multiplex PCR, lists solely in-frame clones and lacks some. Clone size and V and J calls were adopted from that table, with D and trimming inferred from the DNA. This sample yields more than 250,000 clones, of which 80% to 90% are seen a single time; 10% belongs to the top ten. The J gene is TRBJ2-7, the V gene TRBV7-8, with D possibly matching TRBD2 (5 bases). The receptor was isolated from a woman in her late teens or twenties who had recovered from COVID-19. Sequences were obtained from PBMCs or T cells enriched from blood (not recorded which). The CDR3, as DNA: TGTGCCAGCAGCTTAGGGTCCGGAGGCTACGAGCAGTACTTC. It encodes CASSLGSGGYEQYF.